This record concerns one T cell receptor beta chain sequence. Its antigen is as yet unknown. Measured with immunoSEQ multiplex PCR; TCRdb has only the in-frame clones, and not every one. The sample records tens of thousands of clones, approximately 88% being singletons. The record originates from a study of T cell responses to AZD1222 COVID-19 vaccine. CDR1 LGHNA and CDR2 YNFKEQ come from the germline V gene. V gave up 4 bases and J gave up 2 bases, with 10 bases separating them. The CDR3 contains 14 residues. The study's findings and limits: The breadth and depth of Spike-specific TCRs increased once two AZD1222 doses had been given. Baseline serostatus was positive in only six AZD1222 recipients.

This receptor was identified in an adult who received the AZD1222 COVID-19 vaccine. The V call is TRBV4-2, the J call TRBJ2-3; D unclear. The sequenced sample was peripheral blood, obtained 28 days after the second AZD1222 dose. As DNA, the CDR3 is TGTGCCAGCAGCCGCGTCCTGGACACAGATACGCAGTATTTT. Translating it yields CASSRVLDTDTQYF.